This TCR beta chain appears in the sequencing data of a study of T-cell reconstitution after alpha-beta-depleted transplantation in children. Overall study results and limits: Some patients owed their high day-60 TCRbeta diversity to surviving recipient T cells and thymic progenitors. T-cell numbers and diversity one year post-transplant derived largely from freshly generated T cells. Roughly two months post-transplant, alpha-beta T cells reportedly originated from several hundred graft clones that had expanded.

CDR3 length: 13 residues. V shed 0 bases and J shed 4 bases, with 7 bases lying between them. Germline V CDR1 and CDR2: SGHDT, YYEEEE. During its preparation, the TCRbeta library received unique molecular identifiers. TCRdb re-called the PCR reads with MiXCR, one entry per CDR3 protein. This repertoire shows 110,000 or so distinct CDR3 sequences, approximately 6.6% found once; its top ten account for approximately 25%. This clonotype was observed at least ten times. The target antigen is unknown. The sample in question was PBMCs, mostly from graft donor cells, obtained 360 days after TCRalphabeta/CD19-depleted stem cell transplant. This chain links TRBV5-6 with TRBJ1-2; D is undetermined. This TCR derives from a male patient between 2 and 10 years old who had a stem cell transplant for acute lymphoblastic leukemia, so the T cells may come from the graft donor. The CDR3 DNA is TGTGCCAGCAGCTTGGATCCCCCCTATGGCTACACCTTC. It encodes CASSLDPPYGYTF.